Each of the 8 T cell receptor beta chains below was sequenced from the same sample in a study of T cell responses to AZD1222 COVID-19 vaccine. Profiled with immunoSEQ multiplex PCR; TCRdb holds only in-frame clones, not every one. This sample has roughly 140,000 clones, with about 93% found just once. This material consisted of peripheral blood, taken on day 0 of AZD1222 vaccination. The source of these receptors is an adult in good health.

The chain is built from TRBV5-5 and TRBJ2-2; a possible D gene is TRBD1 (6 bases). The CDR3 consists of 15 residues. Germline lookup yields CDR1 SGHKS and CDR2 YYEKEE (reference sequence). V lost 0 bases and J 0 bases, leaving 6 bases between the germline ends. DNA for the CDR3: TGTGCCAGCAGCTTGGAGGGGGCGAACACCGGGGAGCTGTTTTTT. Translation: CASSLEGANTGELFF.

The chain employs TRBV25-1 and TRBJ1-6; 7 bases fit TRBD1. The germline gives CDR1 MGHDK, CDR2 SYGVNS. The CDR3 length is 15 residues. V trimming: 2 bases; J trimming: 10 bases; junction bases outside the gene matches: 8. The DNA of the CDR3 is TGTGCCAGCAGTGAAGCAGGGGGGCTAGGATCACCCCTCCACTTT. As protein: CASSEAGGLGSPLHF.

The J gene is TRBJ1-1, the V gene TRBV9; no clear D gene. The CDR3 is 15 amino acids. V lost 3 bases, J lost 1 base, and 13 bases lay in between. CDR1 SGDLS and CDR2 YYNGEE come from the germline V gene. The CDR3 DNA reads as TGTGCCAGCAGCGAGACGGGTAATTCGAACACTGAAGCTTTCTTT. Protein sequence: CASSETGNSNTEAFF.

This chain uses TRBV12-3 or TRBV12-4 with TRBJ1-2; D gene uncertain. This CDR3 has 11 residues. V gave up 4 bases and J gave up 7 bases, with 7 bases separating them. In DNA, the CDR3 is TGTGCCAGCAGTTACCGGGGTGGCTACACCTTC. It translates to CASSYRGGYTF.

V gene TRBV5-1 combines with J gene TRBJ2-2, with TRBD1 matching over 8 bases. Trimming cost V 0 bases and J 0 bases; bases outside gene matches: 7. The CDR3 extends over 18 amino acids. CDR1 and CDR2 from the germline V gene are SGHRS and YFSETQ. The CDR3 DNA reads TGCGCCAGCAGCTTGGTACAGGGGGAGCCTGCGAACACCGGGGAGCTGTTTTTT. The encoded protein is CASSLVQGEPANTGELFF.

The J gene is TRBJ1-3, the V gene TRBV18; perhaps TRBD1 as D (5 bases). V shed 4 bases and J shed 0 bases, with 16 bases lying between them. Per the germline V gene, CDR1 is KGHSH and CDR2 is LQKENI. The CDR3 extends over 17 amino acids. This CDR3 reads CASSLEQVMSSGNTIYF. DNA of the CDR3: TGTGCCAGCTCACTAGAACAGGTGATGAGCTCTGGAAACACCATATATTTT.

This chain joins TRBV5-4 and TRBJ1-2, with 7 bases that match TRBD1. CDR3 length equals 15 residues. Per germline, CDR1 SGHNT and CDR2 YYREEE (reference sequence). Trimming at V came to 0 bases and at J to 7 bases, leaving 9 bases not matched to a gene. The DNA for the CDR3 is TGTGCCAGCAGCTTGGGACGACAGGGTTATGGTGGCTACACCTTC. Translated, it gives CASSLGRQGYGGYTF.

This chain links TRBV4-1 with TRBJ1-5, with D hard to call. The CDR3 extends over 15 amino acids. Between the trimmed V and J ends, which lost 0 bases and 5 bases, there was a span of 11 bases. Germline V gene sequence: CDR1 MGHRA, CDR2 YSYEKL. The CDR3 bases are TGCGCCAGCAGCCAAGACGACGTGAGGGATCAGCCCCAGCATTTT. It yields the protein CASSQDDVRDQPQHF.